Below are 19 T cell receptor beta chains sequenced from a single sample in a study of blood T cell repertoires in COVID-19. Some clones are missing from TCRdb's copy, which holds only in-frame ones; the method was immunoSEQ multiplex PCR. The sample comprises under 95,000 clones, 82% of which are singletons, and 11% rests with the top ten. The source material was peripheral blood. Every receptor here comes from a man aged 45-65 years with acute or convalescent COVID-19.

The V call is TRBV11-2, the J call TRBJ1-5; 7 nucleotides align to TRBD1. Germline CDR1 is SGHAT and CDR2 is FQNNGV. This CDR3 comprises 17 residues. With V trimmed by 0 bases and J by 0 bases, 5 bases remained unmatched. The CDR3 DNA reads TGTGCCAGCAGCTTAGATATGACAGGGAATAGCAATCAGCCCCAGCATTTT. Translated, it gives CASSLDMTGNSNQPQHF.

The genes are TRBV7-8 and TRBJ1-5; no firm D call. V was clipped by 2 bases and J by 5 bases, with 10 bases between them. The V gene's germline CDR1 is SGHVS and CDR2 FQNEAQ. The CDR3 sequence is 14 residues long. This chain's CDR3 is CASSLTDTDQPQHF. CDR3 bases: TGTGCCAGCAGCTTAACAGACACCGATCAGCCCCAGCATTTT.

The genes are TRBV18 and TRBJ2-1; 8 bases map to TRBD2. Looked up from germline, CDR1 is KGHSH and CDR2 is LQKENI. This CDR3 comprises 20 residues. Trimming removed 0 bases from V and 0 bases from J; junction bases left unmatched: 13. CDR3 sequence: CASSPPSGGGPLSSYNEQFF. The CDR3, as DNA: TGTGCCAGCTCACCACCGTCCGGGGGGGGCCCCCTAAGCTCCTACAATGAGCAGTTCTTC.

The rearrangement joins TRBV7-2 to TRBJ1-5, with a weak D call TRBD1 (5 bases). Germline lookup yields CDR1 SGHTA and CDR2 FQGNSA. CDR3 length: 15 residues. Trimming removed 0 bases from V and 0 bases from J, with 6 bases in between. The CDR3 sequence is CASSLAGASNQPQHF. The CDR3 nucleotides are TGTGCCAGCAGCTTAGCAGGGGCTAGCAATCAGCCCCAGCATTTT.

The chain uses TRBV2 and TRBJ1-2; no firm D call. CDR3 length equals 13 residues. V lost 3 bases, J lost 7 bases, and 12 bases lay in between. From germline, CDR1 is SNHLY and CDR2 FYNNEI. In DNA, the CDR3 is TGTGCCAGCAGTGACGCTCGGGTGACTGGCTACACCTTC. Translated, it gives CASSDARVTGYTF.

V and J are TRBV28 and TRBJ1-2, with 12 bases lining up with TRBD1. J was trimmed by 7 bases and V by 10 bases; bases with no gene match: 16. Germline assignment: CDR1 MDHEN and CDR2 SYDVKM. The CDR3 runs to 16 residues. The CDR3 DNA reads as TGTGCCACCCCCAGGGGTTCGGGACAGGGGGCGCTTGGCTACACCTTC. This encodes CATPRGSGQGALGYTF.

The rearrangement joins TRBV27 to TRBJ1-4; D unclear. Trimming took off 4 bases at V and 5 bases at J, with 11 bases between the two ends. The CDR3 has 14 amino acids. CDR1 is MNHEY, CDR2 SMNVEV, per germline (reference sequence). The CDR3 region has the DNA TGTGCCAGCAGTTCCCCGGGTTTAAATGAAAAACTGTTTTTT. The encoded protein is CASSSPGLNEKLFF.

In this sample, this clone turned up once. V gene TRBV18 combines with J gene TRBJ2-5, with a weak D call TRBD1 (5 bases). Germline loops: CDR1 KGHSH, CDR2 LQKENI. V was shortened by 0 bases and J by 3 bases, with 8 bases between the two germline ends. The CDR3 is 14 residues long. CDR3 nucleotides: TGTGCCAGCTCACCACCGCCAGGGAAAGAGACCCAGTACTTC. Residues: CASSPPPGKETQYF.

The chain has TRBV11-2 and TRBJ2-5; D perhaps matches TRBD2 (6 bases). The CDR3 extends over 17 amino acids. CDR1 and CDR2 from the germline V gene are SGHAT and FQNNGV. Trimming stripped 4 bases from V and 4 bases from J, with 22 bases between. CDR3 sequence (DNA): TGTGCCAGCAGCTCCATACGGAGACTAGACTTTCGAGAGACCCAGTACTTC. Protein: CASSSIRRLDFRETQYF.

The chain couples TRBV19 to TRBJ2-1; possibly TRBD2 for D (5 bases). This CDR3 has 17 amino acids. From germline, CDR1 is LNHDA and CDR2 SQIVND (reference sequence). Trimming removed 6 bases from V and 0 bases from J, with 18 bases in between. This CDR3 reads CASSHTRRQSSYNEQFF. DNA for the CDR3: TGTGCCAGTAGCCATACCAGGAGGCAAAGCTCCTACAATGAGCAGTTCTTC.

The chain joins TRBV29-1 to TRBJ1-1, with D possibly matching TRBD1 (5 bases). V lost 7 bases to trimming and J lost 1 base, with 13 bases between them. CDR1 and CDR2 from the germline V gene are SQVTM and ANQGSEA. CDR3 length: 13 amino acids. This CDR3 is CSGGEGTNTEAFF. The CDR3 DNA is TGCAGCGGGGGGGAGGGAACGAACACTGAAGCTTTCTTT. The variable domain in full, with the rest retrieved from reference TRBV29-1 and TRBJ1-1, is SAVISQKPSRDICQRGTSLTIQCQVDSQVTMMFWYRQQPGQSLTLIATANQGSEATYESGFVIDKFPISRPNLTFSTLTVSNMSPEDSSIYLCSGGEGTNTEAFFGQGTRLTVV.

The J gene is TRBJ1-5, the V gene TRBV29-1, with TRBD1 as a possible D gene (5 bases). Trimming left V 4 bases short and J 7 bases short, with 11 bases between. CDR1 is SQVTM and CDR2 is ANQGSEA in the germline V gene. The CDR3 sequence is 12 residues long. Here the CDR3 DNA reads TGCAGCGTTGGGCAGGGAGGCCAGCCCCAGCATTTT. Translation gives CSVGQGGQPQHF.

This clone occurred a few times. The V gene is TRBV7-9, the J gene TRBJ2-2; 7 bases align to TRBD1. The CDR3 has 11 amino acids. CDR1 is SEHNR, CDR2 FQNEAQ, per germline (reference sequence). The junction had 3 bases not matched to a gene; V was cut back by 4 bases and J by 13 bases. CDR3 in amino acids: CASSSGQVLFF. For the CDR3, the DNA is TGTGCCAGCAGCTCCGGACAGGTGCTGTTTTTT. Full variable domain (missing parts from reference TRBV7-9 and TRBJ2-2): DTGVSQNPRHKITKRGQNVTFRCDPISEHNRLYWYRQTLGQGPEFLTYFQNEAQLEKSRLLSDRFSAERPKGSFSTLEIQRTEQGDSAMYLCASSSGQVLFFGEGSRLTVL.

The V gene is TRBV3-1 (or the pseudogene TRBV3-2), the J gene TRBJ2-7; a weak D match, TRBD2 (5 bases). From germline, CDR1 is LGHDT and CDR2 YNNKEL (reference sequence). The length of the CDR3 is 14 residues. The V gene lost 3 bases and the J gene lost 5 bases, with 14 bases spanning the gap. In nucleotides, the CDR3 is TGTGCCAGCAGCCATGGCGGGCTGGTCGACGAGCAGTACTTC. Amino acid sequence: CASSHGGLVDEQYF.

This rearrangement joins TRBV19 to TRBJ2-5; 8 bases map to TRBD2. V shed 5 bases and J 4 bases; nucleotides not matched to a gene: 6. This CDR3 has 14 amino acids. CDR1 and CDR2 from the germline V gene are LNHDA and SQIVND (reference sequence). CDR3 loop: CASSSRTSRETQYF. The CDR3 DNA follows: TGTGCCAGTAGTTCCAGGACTAGCCGAGAGACCCAGTACTTC.

This clone was counted a single time. The chain carries TRBV6-2 or TRBV6-3 and TRBJ1-5; D perhaps matches TRBD1 (6 bases). V lost 4 bases, J lost 0 bases, and 22 bases lay in between. This CDR3 region has 19 residues. Germline V CDR1 and CDR2: MNHEY, SVGEGT. The CDR3 bases are TGTGCCAGCAGTTTGGACAGTCCGAACGCAGAATATAGCAATCAGCCCCAGCATTTT. Protein sequence: CASSLDSPNAEYSNQPQHF.

The chain combines TRBV6-5 with TRBJ1-2; 7 nucleotides align to TRBD1. The CDR3 consists of 13 residues. V trimming: 5 bases; J trimming: 8 bases; junction bases outside the gene matches: 8. The germline CDR1 and CDR2 sequences are MNHEY and SVGAGI. The CDR3 sequence is CASSSRQGLGYTF. CDR3 bases: TGTGCCAGCAGTAGCCGACAGGGTCTGGGCTACACCTTC.

The rearrangement joins TRBV7-3 to TRBJ2-2; 8 bases are shared with TRBD1. CDR1 is SGHTA and CDR2 is FQGTGA in the germline V gene. The CDR3 covers 18 residues. J was trimmed by 0 bases and V by 1 base; bases with no gene match: 7. This chain's CDR3 is CASSLIAGGLTNTGELFF. CDR3 sequence (DNA): TGTGCCAGCAGCTTAATAGCAGGGGGCTTGACGAACACCGGGGAGCTGTTTTTT. Full variable domain (outside the CDR3, taken from reference TRBV7-3 and TRBJ2-2): GAGVSQTPSNKVTEKGKYVELRCDPISGHTALYWYRQSLGQGPEFLIYFQGTGAADDSGLPNDRFFAVRPEGSVSTLKIQRTERGDSAVYLCASSLIAGGLTNTGELFFGEGSRLTVL.

The rearrangement links TRBV28 to TRBJ2-7, with 9 bases identical to TRBD1. V was pared by 6 bases and J by 4 bases, with 10 bases of the junction left unmatched. Germline lookup yields CDR1 MDHEN and CDR2 SYDVKM. There are 15 residues in the CDR3. CDR3 sequence reads: CASSLTGGQTYEQYF. CDR3 DNA: TGTGCCAGCAGCCTCACAGGGGGCCAAACGTACGAGCAGTACTTC.